This T cell receptor (beta chain) was recovered during a study of radiotherapy plus CTLA-4 blockade in lung cancer. Study results and caveats: Strongest reported response predictors: early blood clone changes and post-radiation interferon-beta.

The assay was immunoSEQ multiplex PCR, and TCRdb's table has in-frame clones only and misses some. The sample includes 70,000 to 90,000 clones, 84% of them seen just once. This clone was detected only a few times. Its antigen is unidentified. There are 13 residues in the CDR3. J gave up 4 bases and V 3 bases, and 0 bases lay outside the gene matches. CDR1 is KGHSH, CDR2 LQKENI, per germline. The source of this sequence is a human donor with non-small cell lung cancer who had stable disease on radiotherapy plus ipilimumab. The chain has TRBV18 and TRBJ1-3; the match to TRBD1 covers 7 bases. The sample here was peripheral blood, taken from a patient treated with radiotherapy plus ipilimumab. The CDR3 DNA sequence: TGTGCCAGCTCACCGGGACAGGGAAACACCATATATTTT. Translating it yields CASSPGQGNTIYF.